Listed here are 6 T cell receptor beta chains from one sample, sequenced in a study of spatial heterogeneity in lung cancer. No cognate antigen is known for these TCRs. TCRdb recomputed calls from the 5' RACE reads with MiXCR, one row per CDR3 protein. Of roughly 7,400 distinct CDR3 sequences in the sample, 3.1% were seen once. Study-level points and caveats: For expanded intratumoral alpha and beta TCRs, counts tracked tumor mutation counts.

Time point described: sample taken at primary tumor resection. The sample here was lung tumor tissue, taken at surgery. The receptors originated from a male donor with early-stage non-small cell lung cancer.

This clonotype appeared many times. V gene TRBV7-9 combines with J gene TRBJ2-7; the D is unclear. The CDR3 consists of 15 residues. Trimming left V 2 bases short and J 5 bases short, with 16 bases between. CDR1 is SEHNR and CDR2 is FQNEAQ in the germline V gene (reference sequence). CDR3 sequence: CASSLSRHIEDEQYF. CDR3 coding DNA: TGTGCCAGCAGCTTAAGCAGACACATAGAGGACGAGCAGTACTTC.

This clonotype is labeled medium-sized. The chain carries TRBV20-1 and TRBJ1-5, with 11 positions matching TRBD1. Germline V gene data show CDR1 as DFQATT and CDR2 as SNEGSKA (reference sequence). J gave up 1 base and V 6 bases, and 17 bases lay outside the gene matches. The CDR3 consists of 19 residues. CDR3 residues: CSARPSGTGGSFSNQPQHF. In DNA form, the CDR3 reads TGCAGTGCCAGACCCTCCGGGACAGGGGGATCGTTCAGCAATCAGCCCCAGCATTTT.

There are many counts of this clonotype. V is TRBV20-1 and J is TRBJ2-7; 10 bases match TRBD2. V lost 5 bases, J lost 1 base, and 11 bases stayed unmatched. Per germline, CDR1 DFQATT and CDR2 SNEGSKA (reference sequence). This CDR3 is 16 amino acids long. The CDR3: CSAAGATSGASYEQYF. CDR3 nucleotides: TGCAGTGCTGCCGGGGCTACTAGCGGGGCTTCCTACGAGCAGTACTTC.

This clonotype is medium-sized in the sample. J is TRBJ1-4 and V is TRBV6-6; no reliable D call. CDR1 is MNHNY, CDR2 SVGAGI, per germline (reference sequence). With 2 bases removed from V and 7 bases from J, the gap between germline ends came to 11 bases. The CDR3 contains 14 residues. This chain's CDR3 is CASSYPQMVEKLFF. CDR3 DNA sequence: TGTGCCAGCAGTTACCCCCAGATGGTTGAAAAACTGTTTTTT.

By share, this clonotype ranks as medium-sized. This chain connects TRBV29-1 to TRBJ2-3; D perhaps matches TRBD2 (5 bases). The germline V gene has CDR1 SQVTM and CDR2 ANQGSEA. CDR3 length equals 12 residues. V gave up 4 bases and J gave up 2 bases, with 7 bases separating them. Here the CDR3 reads CSVGDYTDTQYF. CDR3 bases: TGCAGCGTTGGTGACTACACAGATACGCAGTATTTT.

This clonotype qualifies as medium-sized. This rearrangement joins TRBV7-8 to TRBJ2-4, with D possibly being TRBD1 (5 bases). This CDR3 has 14 residues. V dropped 6 bases and J dropped 1 base, with 10 bases sitting between them. The germline gives CDR1 SGHVS, CDR2 FQNEAQ. The CDR3 loop is CASSQGIAKNIQYF. CDR3 nucleotides: TGTGCCAGCAGTCAGGGAATTGCCAAAAACATTCAGTACTTC.